Presented here are 13 T cell receptor beta chains from one specimen sequenced in a study of T cell responses to AZD1222 COVID-19 vaccine. The data were produced by immunoSEQ multiplex PCR, yet TCRdb's version contains in-frame clones alone and is incomplete. This sample has 75,000 to 100,000 clones, with roughly 87% found just once. Source: peripheral blood, taken on day 0 of AZD1222 vaccination. Source of these receptors: an adult in good health.

The chain is built from TRBV11-2 and TRBJ2-1; D assignment may be TRBD1 or TRBD2 (5 bases each). Deletions cut 0 bases from V and 6 bases from J, with 9 bases between. CDR1 is SGHAT, CDR2 FQNNGV, per germline. The CDR3 has 14 residues. The CDR3 DNA reads as TGTGCCAGCAGCTTAGAACGAGGGGCCAATGAGCAGTTCTTC. It specifies CASSLERGANEQFF.

In this sample, this clone turned up once. J is TRBJ2-1 and V is TRBV5-1; unclear D gene. There are 15 residues in the CDR3. The germline gives CDR1 SGHRS, CDR2 YFSETQ. The V and J ends lost 5 bases and 4 bases respectively, with 16 bases between them. The CDR3 DNA reads as TGCGCCAGCAGGCCCGACCCCGACGGGTACAATGAGCAGTTCTTC. It is translated as CASRPDPDGYNEQFF. The variable domain in full, completed from reference TRBV5-1 and TRBJ2-1, reads KAGVTQTPRYLIKTRGQQVTLSCSPISGHRSVSWYQQTPGQGLQFLFEYFSETQRNKGNFPGRFSGRQFSNSRSEMNVSTLELGDSALYLCASRPDPDGYNEQFFGPGTRLTVL.

V gene TRBV4-1 combines with J gene TRBJ2-7, with 7 bases that match TRBD1. Germline values: CDR1 MGHRA, CDR2 YSYEKL. The CDR3 length is 14 residues. Trimming removed 5 bases from V and 2 bases from J; junction bases left unmatched: 6. The DNA for the CDR3 is TGCGCCAGCAGCTATTCCGGGACAGCCTACGAGCAGTACTTC. Translated: CASSYSGTAYEQYF.

The V and J genes are TRBV7-9 and TRBJ2-3, with 12 bases lining up with TRBD2. Germline assignment: CDR1 SEHNR and CDR2 FQNEAQ (reference sequence). The J segment lost 3 bases and the V segment lost 2 bases, leaving 0 bases of the junction unmatched. The CDR3 extends over 15 amino acids. The CDR3 DNA reads TGTGCCAGCAGCTTACTAGCGGGGGGGACAGATACGCAGTATTTT. This encodes CASSLLAGGTDTQYF.

The V and J genes are TRBV6-5 and TRBJ1-1; a possible D gene is TRBD1 (5 bases). The CDR3 spans 14 residues. V was pared by 7 bases and J by 4 bases, with 16 bases between. Germline values: CDR1 MNHEY, CDR2 SVGAGI. The CDR3 sequence is CASTLGREGTEAFF. Here the CDR3 DNA reads TGTGCCAGCACTCTCGGCAGGGAGGGCACTGAAGCTTTCTTT.

This sequence joins TRBV9 and TRBJ1-3, with a tentative D call TRBD1 (5 bases). The germline gives CDR1 SGDLS, CDR2 YYNGEE. The CDR3 totals 15 residues. V lost 3 bases and J lost 0, with 10 bases in between. The CDR3 DNA sequence: TGTGCCAGCAGCGGCAGGGTCCTCTCTGGAAACACCATATATTTT. Protein sequence: CASSGRVLSGNTIYF.

The chain couples TRBV4-1 to TRBJ2-7; 8 positions agree with TRBD2. Trimming cost V 1 base and J 3 bases; bases outside gene matches: 2. This CDR3 region has 14 residues. Germline assignment: CDR1 MGHRA and CDR2 YSYEKL. In DNA, the CDR3 is TGCGCCAGCAGCCAAGTAAGCGGGAGCTACGAGCAGTACTTC. This codes for CASSQVSGSYEQYF.

The J gene is TRBJ1-1, the V gene TRBV28; D unclear. This CDR3 contains 13 residues. V dropped 3 bases and J dropped 3 bases, with 8 bases sitting between them. Germline CDR1 reads MDHEN; CDR2 reads SYDVKM. CDR3 amino acids: CASSFHMYTEAFF. The CDR3 nucleotides are TGTGCCAGCAGTTTCCACATGTACACTGAAGCTTTCTTT.

The J gene is TRBJ2-3, the V gene TRBV7-2; weak D call: TRBD2 (6 bases). The CDR3 has 16 residues. The V gene's germline CDR1 is SGHTA and CDR2 FQGNSA. Trimming removed 6 bases from V and 0 bases from J, with 16 bases in between. This CDR3 reads CASRTFSGPSTDTQYF. The CDR3 nucleotides are TGTGCCAGCAGGACCTTTAGCGGCCCTAGCACAGATACGCAGTATTTT.

The chain links TRBV25-1 to TRBJ1-2; 9 nucleotides match TRBD1. The germline V gene has CDR1 MGHDK and CDR2 SYGVNS. The J segment lost 6 bases and the V segment lost 1 base, leaving 12 bases of the junction unmatched. The CDR3 has 17 residues. The chain's CDR3 is CASSESAGQGWLHGYTF. The CDR3 nucleotides read TGTGCCAGCAGTGAATCCGCCGGACAGGGGTGGCTTCATGGCTACACCTTC.

Here the CDR3 DNA reads TGTGCCACCAGCAGAGATCGACAGTCAGCGGGTGGCTACACCTTC. As protein: CATSRDRQSAGGYTF. The V and J genes are TRBV15 and TRBJ1-2; D is possibly TRBD1 (5 bases). The germline V gene has CDR1 LNHNV and CDR2 YYDKDF (reference sequence). Trimming pared 0 bases from V and 7 bases from J, leaving 15 bases between. This CDR3 contains 15 residues.

J is TRBJ1-1 and V is TRBV27, with 7 bases aligning to TRBD1. Germline values: CDR1 MNHEY, CDR2 SMNVEV (reference sequence). V gave up 2 bases and J gave up 4 bases; unmatched junction bases: 1. The CDR3 consists of 13 residues. CDR3 sequence: CASSLDRVTEAFF. The CDR3, as DNA: TGTGCCAGCAGTTTAGACAGGGTCACTGAAGCTTTCTTT.

The chain employs TRBV6-5 and TRBJ1-1; tentative D call: TRBD1 (6 bases). Deletions cut 2 bases from V and 7 bases from J, with 11 bases between. CDR1 is MNHEY, CDR2 SVGAGI, per germline. This CDR3 is built from 13 residues. The CDR3 protein is CASSYPGQIEAFF. The CDR3, as DNA: TGTGCCAGCAGTTACCCCGGACAGATTGAAGCTTTCTTT.